This paragraph covers one T cell receptor (beta chain) sequence. The target antigen is unknown. PCR was performed using 60 Vbeta and 13 Jbeta primers. Some clones are missing from TCRdb's copy, which holds only in-frame ones; the method was immunoSEQ multiplex PCR. The sample holds 150,000 to 200,000 clones; around 80% are singletons and the top ten take approximately 2.2%. The data are from a study of cytomegalovirus exposure and HLA in healthy donors. Study results and limitations: Associated with cytomegalovirus, according to the listing, were 150 to 200 TCR beta chains. Within the data, a cluster of highly shared sequence variants was likely a sequencing artifact.

V shed 5 bases and J shed 3 bases, with 14 bases lying between them. CDR3 length equals 14 residues. Germline V gives CDR1 SGHDT, CDR2 YYEEEE. V gene TRBV5-6 combines with J gene TRBJ1-2, with D possibly TRBD1 on 6 matching bases. The sequence came from a woman aged 30 to 39 in good health and CMV-seropositive. The sequencing input was PBMCs. In DNA, the CDR3 is TGTGCCAGCAGTTCTCCGGGACACCACTATGGCTACACCTTC. Its protein is CASSSPGHHYGYTF.